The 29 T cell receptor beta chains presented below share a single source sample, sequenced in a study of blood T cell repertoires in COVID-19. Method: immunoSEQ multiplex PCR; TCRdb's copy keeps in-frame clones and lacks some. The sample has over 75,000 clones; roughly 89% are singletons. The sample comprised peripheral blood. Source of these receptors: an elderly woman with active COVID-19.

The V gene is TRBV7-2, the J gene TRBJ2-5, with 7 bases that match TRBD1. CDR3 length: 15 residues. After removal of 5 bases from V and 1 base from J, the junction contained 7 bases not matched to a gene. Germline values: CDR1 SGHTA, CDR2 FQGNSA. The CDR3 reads CASSTYRGSQETQYF. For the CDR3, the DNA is TGTGCCAGCAGCACCTACAGGGGATCCCAAGAGACCCAGTACTTC.

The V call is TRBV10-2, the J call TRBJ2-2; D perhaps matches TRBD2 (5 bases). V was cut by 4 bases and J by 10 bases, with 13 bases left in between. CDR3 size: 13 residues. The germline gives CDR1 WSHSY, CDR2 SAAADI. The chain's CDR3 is CASSVRGREELFF. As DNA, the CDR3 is TGCGCCAGCAGTGTTCGGGGTCGCGAGGAGCTGTTTTTT.

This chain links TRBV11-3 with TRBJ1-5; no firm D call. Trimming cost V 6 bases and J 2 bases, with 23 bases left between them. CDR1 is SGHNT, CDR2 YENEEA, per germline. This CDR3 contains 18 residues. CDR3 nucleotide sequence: TGTGCCAGCAGACTAGGGAGTAGTGGCCTGCTTGGCAATCAGCCCCAGCATTTT. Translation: CASRLGSSGLLGNQPQHF.

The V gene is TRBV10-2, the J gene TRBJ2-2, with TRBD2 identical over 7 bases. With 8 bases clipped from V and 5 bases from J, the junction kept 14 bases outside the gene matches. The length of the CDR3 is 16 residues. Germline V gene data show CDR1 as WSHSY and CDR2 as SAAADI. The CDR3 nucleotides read TGCGCCAGCCTCGGAGCGGGAACATTTTTTACCGGGGAGCTGTTTTTT. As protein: CASLGAGTFFTGELFF.

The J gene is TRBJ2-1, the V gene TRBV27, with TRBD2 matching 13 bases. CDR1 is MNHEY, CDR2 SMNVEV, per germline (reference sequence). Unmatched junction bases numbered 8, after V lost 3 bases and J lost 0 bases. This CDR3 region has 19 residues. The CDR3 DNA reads TGTGCCAGCAGTTTCGTTACTAGCGGGAGGGTCCTCTCCTACAATGAGCAGTTCTTC. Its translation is CASSFVTSGRVLSYNEQFF.

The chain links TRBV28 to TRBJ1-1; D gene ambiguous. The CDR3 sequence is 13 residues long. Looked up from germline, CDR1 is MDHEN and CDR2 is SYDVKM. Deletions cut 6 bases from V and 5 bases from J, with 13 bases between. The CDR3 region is CASRGGLGTEAFF. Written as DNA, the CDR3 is TGTGCCAGCAGGGGCGGGTTAGGGACTGAAGCTTTCTTT.

CDR3 nucleotides: TGTGCCAGCAGCTTAGACAGGGGGGATCAGCCCCAGCATTTT. This gives the protein CASSLDRGDQPQHF. The V call is TRBV7-9, the J call TRBJ1-5; 8 bases fit TRBD1. The CDR3 runs to 14 residues. Trimming at V came to 1 base and at J to 5 bases, leaving 1 base not matched to a gene. CDR1 and CDR2 (germline): SEHNR, FQNEAQ (reference sequence).

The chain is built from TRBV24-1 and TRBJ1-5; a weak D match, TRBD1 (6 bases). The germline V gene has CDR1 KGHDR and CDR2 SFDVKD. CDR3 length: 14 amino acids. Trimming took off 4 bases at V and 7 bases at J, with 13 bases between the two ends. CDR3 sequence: CATSDKQGTQPQHF. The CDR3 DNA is TGTGCCACCAGTGACAAACAGGGTACCCAGCCCCAGCATTTT.

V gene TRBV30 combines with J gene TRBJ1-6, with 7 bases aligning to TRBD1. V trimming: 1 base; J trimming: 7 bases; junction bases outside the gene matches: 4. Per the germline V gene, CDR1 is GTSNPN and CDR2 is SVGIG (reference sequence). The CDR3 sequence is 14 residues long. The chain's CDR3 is CAWSAGTENSPLHF. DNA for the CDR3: TGTGCCTGGAGTGCCGGGACAGAAAATTCACCCCTCCACTTT.

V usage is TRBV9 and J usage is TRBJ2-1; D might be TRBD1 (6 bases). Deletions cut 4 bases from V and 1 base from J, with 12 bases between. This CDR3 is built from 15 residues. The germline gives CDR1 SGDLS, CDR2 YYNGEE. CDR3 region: CASSLRDNSYNEQFF. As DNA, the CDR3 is TGTGCCAGCAGCCTACGGGACAATTCCTACAATGAGCAGTTCTTC.

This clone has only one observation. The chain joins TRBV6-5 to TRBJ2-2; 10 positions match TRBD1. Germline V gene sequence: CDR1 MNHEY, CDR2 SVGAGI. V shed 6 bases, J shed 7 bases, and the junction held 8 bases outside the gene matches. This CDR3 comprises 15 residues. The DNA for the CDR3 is TGTGCCAGCAGATTCCGGGACAGGGGACACGGGGAGCTGTTTTTT. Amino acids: CASRFRDRGHGELFF.

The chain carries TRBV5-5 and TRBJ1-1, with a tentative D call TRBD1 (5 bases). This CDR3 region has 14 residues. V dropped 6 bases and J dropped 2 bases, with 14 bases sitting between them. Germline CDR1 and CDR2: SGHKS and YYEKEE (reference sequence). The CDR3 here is CASTLTASNTEAFF. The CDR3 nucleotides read TGTGCCAGCACCCTGACAGCTTCCAACACTGAAGCTTTCTTT.

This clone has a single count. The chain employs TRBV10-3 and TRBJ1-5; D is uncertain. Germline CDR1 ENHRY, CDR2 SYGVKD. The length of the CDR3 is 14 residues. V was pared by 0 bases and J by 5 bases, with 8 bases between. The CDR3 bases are TGTGCCATCAGTGAGTCGAAGAGGGATCAGCCCCAGCATTTT. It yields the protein CAISESKRDQPQHF.

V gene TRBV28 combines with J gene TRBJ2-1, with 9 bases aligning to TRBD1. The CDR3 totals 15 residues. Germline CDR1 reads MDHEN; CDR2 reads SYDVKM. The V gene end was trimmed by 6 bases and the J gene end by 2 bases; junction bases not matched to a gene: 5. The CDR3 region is CASRTGGPTYNEQFF. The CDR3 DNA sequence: TGTGCCAGCAGAACAGGGGGCCCGACCTACAATGAGCAGTTCTTC. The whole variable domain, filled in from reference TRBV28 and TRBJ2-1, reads DVKVTQSSRYLVKRTGEKVFLECVQDMDHENMFWYRQDPGLGLRLIYFSYDVKMKEKGDIPEGYSVSREKKERFSLILESASTNQTSMYLCASRTGGPTYNEQFFGPGTRLTVL.

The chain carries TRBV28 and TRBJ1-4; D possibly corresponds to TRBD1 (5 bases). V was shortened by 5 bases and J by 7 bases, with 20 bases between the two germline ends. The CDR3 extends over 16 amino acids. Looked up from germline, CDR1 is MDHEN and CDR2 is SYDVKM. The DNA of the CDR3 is TGTGCCAGCAGTCCTCCCACAGGAGGGAGAGTTGAAAAACTGTTTTTT. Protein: CASSPPTGGRVEKLFF. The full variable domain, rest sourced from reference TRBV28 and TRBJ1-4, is DVKVTQSSRYLVKRTGEKVFLECVQDMDHENMFWYRQDPGLGLRLIYFSYDVKMKEKGDIPEGYSVSREKKERFSLILESASTNQTSMYLCASSPPTGGRVEKLFFGSGTQLSVL.

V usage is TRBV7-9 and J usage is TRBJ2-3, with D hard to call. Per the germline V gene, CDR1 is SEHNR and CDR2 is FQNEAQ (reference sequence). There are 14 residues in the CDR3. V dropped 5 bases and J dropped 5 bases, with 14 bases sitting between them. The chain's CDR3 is CASSRGWVVDTQYF. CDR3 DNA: TGTGCCAGCAGCCGCGGTTGGGTTGTAGATACGCAGTATTTT.

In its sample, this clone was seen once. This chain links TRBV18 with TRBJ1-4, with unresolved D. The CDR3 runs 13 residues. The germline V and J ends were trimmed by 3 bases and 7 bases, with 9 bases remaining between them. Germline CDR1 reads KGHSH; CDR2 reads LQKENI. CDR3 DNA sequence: TGTGCCAGCTCACCTCTCCTTTTTGAAAAACTGTTTTTT. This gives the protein CASSPLLFEKLFF. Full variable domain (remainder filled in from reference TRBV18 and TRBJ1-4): NAGVMQNPRHLVRRRGQEARLRCSPMKGHSHVYWYRQLPEEGLKFMVYLQKENIIDESGMPKERFSAEFPKEGPSILRIQQVVRGDSAAYFCASSPLLFEKLFFGSGTQLSVL.

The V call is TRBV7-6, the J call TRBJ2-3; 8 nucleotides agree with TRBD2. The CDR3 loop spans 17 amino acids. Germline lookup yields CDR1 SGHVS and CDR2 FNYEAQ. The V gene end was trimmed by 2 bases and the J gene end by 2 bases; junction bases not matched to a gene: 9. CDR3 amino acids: CASSLKRGLVDTDTQYF. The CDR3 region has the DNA TGTGCCAGCAGCTTAAAGCGGGGGCTGGTTGACACAGATACGCAGTATTTT.

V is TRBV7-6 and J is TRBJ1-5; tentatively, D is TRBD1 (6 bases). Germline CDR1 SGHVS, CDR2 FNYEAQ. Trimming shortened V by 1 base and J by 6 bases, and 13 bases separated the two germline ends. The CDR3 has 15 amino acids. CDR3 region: CASSLGQGNGQPQHF. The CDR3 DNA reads TGTGCCAGCAGCTTAGGCCAGGGGAACGGTCAGCCCCAGCATTTT.

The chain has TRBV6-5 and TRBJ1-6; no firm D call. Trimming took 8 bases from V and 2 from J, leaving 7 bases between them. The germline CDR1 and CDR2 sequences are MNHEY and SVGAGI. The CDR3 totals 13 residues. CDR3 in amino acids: CASVFTYNSPLHF. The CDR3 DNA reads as TGTGCCAGCGTGTTTACCTATAATTCACCCCTCCACTTT.

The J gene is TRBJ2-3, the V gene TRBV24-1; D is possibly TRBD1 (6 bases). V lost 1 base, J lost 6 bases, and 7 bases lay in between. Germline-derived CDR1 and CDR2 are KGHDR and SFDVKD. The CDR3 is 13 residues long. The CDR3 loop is CATSDLRGDTQYF. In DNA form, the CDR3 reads TGTGCCACCAGTGATTTAAGGGGGGATACGCAGTATTTT.

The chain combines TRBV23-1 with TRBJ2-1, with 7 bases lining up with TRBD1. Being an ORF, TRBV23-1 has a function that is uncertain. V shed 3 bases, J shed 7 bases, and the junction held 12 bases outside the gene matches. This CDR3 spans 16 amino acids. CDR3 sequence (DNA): TGCGCCAGCAGTCATCCCGACAGGGTATTTGGGAATGAGCAGTTCTTC. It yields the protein CASSHPDRVFGNEQFF.

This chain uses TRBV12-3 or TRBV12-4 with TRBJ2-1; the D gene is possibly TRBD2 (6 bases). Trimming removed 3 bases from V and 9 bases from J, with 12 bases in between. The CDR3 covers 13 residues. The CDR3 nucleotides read TGTGCCAGCAGTTTGGGGCTAGCGTCTGAGCAGTTCTTC. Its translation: CASSLGLASEQFF.

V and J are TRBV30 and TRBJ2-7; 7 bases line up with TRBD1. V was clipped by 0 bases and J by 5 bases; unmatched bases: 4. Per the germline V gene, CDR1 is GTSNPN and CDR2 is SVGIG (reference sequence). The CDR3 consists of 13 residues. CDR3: CAWSVQQGHEQYF. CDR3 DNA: TGTGCCTGGAGTGTACAACAGGGGCACGAGCAGTACTTC.

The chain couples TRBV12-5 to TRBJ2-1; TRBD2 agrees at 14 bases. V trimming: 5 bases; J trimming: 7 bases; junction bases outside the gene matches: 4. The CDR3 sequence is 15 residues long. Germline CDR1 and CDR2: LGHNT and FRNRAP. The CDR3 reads CASGVGTSGSNEQFF. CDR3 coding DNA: TGTGCTAGTGGTGTGGGGACTAGCGGGAGTAATGAGCAGTTCTTC.

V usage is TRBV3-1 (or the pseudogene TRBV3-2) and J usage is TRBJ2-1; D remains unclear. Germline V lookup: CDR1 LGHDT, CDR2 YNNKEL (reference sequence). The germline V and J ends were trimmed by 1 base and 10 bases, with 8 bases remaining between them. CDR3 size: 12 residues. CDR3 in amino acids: CASSQVSGEQFF. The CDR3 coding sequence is TGTGCCAGCAGCCAAGTCTCCGGGGAGCAGTTCTTC.

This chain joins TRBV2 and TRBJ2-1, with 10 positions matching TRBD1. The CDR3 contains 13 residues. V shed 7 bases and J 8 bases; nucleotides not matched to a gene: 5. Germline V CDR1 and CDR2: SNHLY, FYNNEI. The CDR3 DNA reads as TGTGCCAGCAACCGGGACAGGGGCGATGAGCAGTTCTTC. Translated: CASNRDRGDEQFF. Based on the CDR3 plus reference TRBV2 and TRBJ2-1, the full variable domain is EPEVTQTPSHQVTQMGQEVILRCVPISNHLYFYWYRQILGQKVEFLVSFYNNEISEKSEIFDDQFSVERPDGSNFTLKIRSTKLEDSAMYFCASNRDRGDEQFFGPGTRLTVL.

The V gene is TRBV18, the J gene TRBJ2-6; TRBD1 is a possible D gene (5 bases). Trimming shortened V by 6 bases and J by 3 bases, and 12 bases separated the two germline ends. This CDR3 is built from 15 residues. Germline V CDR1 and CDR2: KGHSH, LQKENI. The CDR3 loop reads CASSQGRNGANVLTF. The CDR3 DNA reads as TGTGCCAGCTCGCAGGGAAGGAATGGGGCCAACGTCCTGACTTTC.

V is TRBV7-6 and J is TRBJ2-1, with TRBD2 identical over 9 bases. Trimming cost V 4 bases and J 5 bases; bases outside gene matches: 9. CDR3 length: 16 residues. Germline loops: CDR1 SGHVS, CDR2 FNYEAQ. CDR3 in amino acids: CASSWDLAGLNNEQFF. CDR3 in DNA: TGTGCCAGCAGCTGGGACCTAGCGGGACTCAACAATGAGCAGTTCTTC.